The 32 T cell receptor beta chains below all came from one sample that was sequenced in a study of blood T cell repertoires in COVID-19. Profiling relied on immunoSEQ multiplex PCR, and the TCRdb table lists in-frame clones only, not all of them. Here the sample spans approximately 180,000 clones, about 90% being singletons. The sequencing sample was made of peripheral blood. Receptors originate from a man aged 40-49 years with active or convalescent COVID-19.

The chain uses TRBV10-1 and TRBJ2-7, with TRBD2 as a possible D gene (6 bases). The CDR3 length is 13 residues. The germline gives CDR1 WNHNN, CDR2 SYGVQD (reference sequence). Trimming took 6 bases from V and 0 from J, leaving 9 bases between them. DNA for the CDR3: TGCGCCAGCAGCCTGGGGGGCTCCTACGAGCAGTACTTC. Translation gives CASSLGGSYEQYF.

V and J are TRBV27 and TRBJ2-3; D is unresolved. In germline, CDR1 is MNHEY, CDR2 SMNVEV (reference sequence). The CDR3 consists of 11 residues. The V and J ends lost 10 bases and 7 bases respectively, with 12 bases between them. The CDR3 sequence is CATSTRYTQYF. CDR3 bases: TGTGCCACCTCGACCAGGTATACGCAGTATTTT.

This rearrangement joins TRBV28 to TRBJ1-2, with 8 bases fitting TRBD1. With V trimmed by 6 bases and J by 8 bases, 14 bases remained unmatched. In germline, CDR1 is MDHEN, CDR2 SYDVKM. This CDR3 region has 15 residues. CDR3 sequence (DNA): TGTGCCAGCAGCTATCCCGGACAGGGTGGATGGGGCTACACCTTC. Protein product: CASSYPGQGGWGYTF.

The J gene is TRBJ1-2, the V gene TRBV6-2 or TRBV6-3; 8 bases match TRBD1. CDR3 length equals 17 residues. V shed 6 bases, J shed 7 bases, and the junction held 19 bases outside the gene matches. Germline V CDR1 and CDR2: MNHEY, SVGEGT. In DNA, the CDR3 is TGTGCCAGCAGCCTGACGGAACAGGGGGTAACCTCTGGTGGCTACACCTTC. This gives the protein CASSLTEQGVTSGGYTF.

The chain links TRBV6-5 to TRBJ1-1; D ambiguous. The CDR3 contains 14 residues. Trimming pared 5 bases from V and 2 bases from J, leaving 12 bases between. Germline assignment: CDR1 MNHEY and CDR2 SVGAGI. CDR3 nucleotide sequence: TGTGCCAGCAGTCTACAGACACTTAACACTGAAGCTTTCTTT. Its translation: CASSLQTLNTEAFF.

The chain joins TRBV21-1 to TRBJ2-7; the table's D call TRBD2 went unverified against the DNA. TRBV21-1 is flagged as a pseudogene. This CDR3 contains 16 residues. CDR3 loop: CASSTLLAGAFYEQYF. The DNA for the CDR3 is TGTGCCAGCAGCACACTACTAGCGGGGGCTTTCTACGAGCAGTACTTC.

In DNA, the CDR3 is TGCGCCAGCAGCCAACAGGGGTTTGGTGGAAACACCATATATTTT. This sequence encodes CASSQQGFGGNTIYF. The chain carries TRBV4-1 and TRBJ1-3; the D gene is possibly TRBD1 (6 bases). CDR1 is MGHRA, CDR2 YSYEKL, per germline. The CDR3 totals 15 residues. Trimming cost V 2 bases and J 3 bases, with 11 bases left between them.

CDR3 region: CASSHRGHDGNQPQHF. The CDR3 coding sequence is TGTGCCAGTAGTCACAGGGGGCACGACGGCAATCAGCCCCAGCATTTT. V gene TRBV19 combines with J gene TRBJ1-5, with 9 positions matching TRBD1. J was trimmed by 2 bases and V by 5 bases; bases with no gene match: 7. CDR1 and CDR2 from the germline V gene are LNHDA and SQIVND (reference sequence). This CDR3 has 16 residues.

This chain uses TRBV18 with TRBJ1-6, with 9 bases fitting TRBD1. The CDR3 is 15 residues long. Trimming at V came to 3 bases and at J to 9 bases, leaving 6 bases not matched to a gene. The germline V gene encodes CDR1 KGHSH and CDR2 LQKENI. This chain's CDR3 is CASSPPGQGGSPLHF. CDR3 bases: TGTGCCAGCTCACCTCCGGGACAGGGCGGTTCACCCCTCCACTTT.

The chain combines TRBV19 with TRBJ2-2; D remains unclear. Germline V gene lookup returns CDR1 LNHDA and CDR2 SQIVND (reference sequence). CDR3 length equals 13 residues. Trimming cost V 3 bases and J 3 bases, with 5 bases left between them. The CDR3 DNA is TGTGCCAGTAGTATGGGCTACACCGGGGAGCTGTTTTTT. As protein: CASSMGYTGELFF.

This clone appeared a single time. The chain combines TRBV19 with TRBJ2-6; maybe TRBD1 (6 bases). Looked up from germline, CDR1 is LNHDA and CDR2 is SQIVND (reference sequence). The V and J ends lost 5 bases and 0 bases respectively, with 17 bases between them. The CDR3 is 18 amino acids. CDR3 DNA: TGTGCCAGTAGTGTCCCGGGACATTTCAGCTCTGGGGCCAACGTCCTGACTTTC. As protein: CASSVPGHFSSGANVLTF.

The J gene is TRBJ2-7, the V gene TRBV30, with a tentative D call TRBD2 (6 bases). The CDR3 spans 12 residues. V lost 4 bases and J lost 0, with 7 bases in between. Germline V gene sequence: CDR1 GTSNPN, CDR2 SVGIG (reference sequence). This CDR3 is CAWTGSSYEQYF. The DNA for the CDR3 is TGTGCCTGGACCGGGAGCTCCTACGAGCAGTACTTC.

The chain combines TRBV4-3 with TRBJ1-3; D perhaps matches TRBD1 (5 bases). V was trimmed by 0 bases and J by 4 bases, leaving 13 bases between them. Germline V lookup: CDR1 LGHNA, CDR2 YSLEER. This CDR3 has 16 residues. CDR3 amino acids: CASSQDLAGPGNTIYF. CDR3 DNA sequence: TGCGCCAGCAGCCAAGATCTTGCGGGACCGGGAAACACCATATATTTT.

This chain connects TRBV2 to TRBJ1-1; no clear D. Per the germline V gene, CDR1 is SNHLY and CDR2 is FYNNEI. The CDR3 sequence is 12 residues long. V was pared by 8 bases and J by 2 bases, with 9 bases between. CDR3 region: CASSWANTEAFF. The CDR3 DNA sequence: TGTGCCAGCTCTTGGGCCAACACTGAAGCTTTCTTT.

The chain couples TRBV30 to TRBJ1-6, with D perhaps matching TRBD1 (6 bases). Between the trimmed V and J ends, which lost 4 bases and 8 bases, there was a span of 12 bases. In germline, CDR1 is GTSNPN, CDR2 SVGIG (reference sequence). This CDR3 contains 13 residues. The CDR3 coding sequence is TGTGCCTGGACTCTCGAGGGGGATTCACCCCTCCACTTT. Translated, it gives CAWTLEGDSPLHF.

This clone appeared once. The CDR3 bases are TGTGCCTGGAGCGCGGGGTTGAATCAGCCCCAGCATTTT. As protein: CAWSAGLNQPQHF. The V call is TRBV30, the J call TRBJ1-5, with D unresolved. This CDR3 region has 13 residues. Looked up from germline, CDR1 is GTSNPN and CDR2 is SVGIG (reference sequence). The ends were cut back, 3 bases at V and 4 bases at J, with 10 bases in the middle.

This chain links TRBV28 with TRBJ1-4, with D tentatively TRBD1 (6 bases). This CDR3 contains 14 residues. The ends were cut back, 7 bases at V and 5 bases at J, with 14 bases in the middle. Germline V gene lookup returns CDR1 MDHEN and CDR2 SYDVKM. Here the CDR3 DNA reads TGTGCCAGCACCCGGGGGGGGCCAAATGAAAAACTGTTTTTT. It is translated as CASTRGGPNEKLFF.

The CDR3 spells CASSHVAVANYGYTF. Here the CDR3 DNA reads TGTGCCAGCAGCCATGTTGCGGTAGCTAACTATGGCTACACCTTC. V usage is TRBV3-1 (or the pseudogene TRBV3-2) and J usage is TRBJ1-2; D remains ambiguous. Trimming stripped 3 bases from V and 0 bases from J, with 11 bases between. Germline lookup yields CDR1 LGHDT and CDR2 YNNKEL (reference sequence). The CDR3 runs 15 residues.

The chain links TRBV2 to TRBJ2-7, with D possibly being TRBD2 (5 bases). V gave up 4 bases and J gave up 5 bases, with 9 bases separating them. In germline, CDR1 is SNHLY, CDR2 FYNNEI. The CDR3 length is 12 residues. CDR3 DNA sequence: TGTGCCAGCAGTGGGGAGTCGGACGAGCAGTACTTC. Translation: CASSGESDEQYF.

This rearrangement joins TRBV21-1 to TRBJ2-7; TRBD2 is the table's D call, not checked against the DNA. TRBV21-1 is listed as a pseudogene. The CDR3 extends over 12 amino acids. The CDR3 is CASSKLVNEQYF. The CDR3, as DNA: TGTGCCAGCAGCAAACTAGTAAACGAGCAGTACTTC.

This clone was counted a single time. V is TRBV2 and J is TRBJ1-1, with 8 bases aligning to TRBD1. CDR1 SNHLY and CDR2 FYNNEI come from the germline V gene. V lost 5 bases to trimming and J lost 4 bases; unmatched junction nucleotides: 3. The CDR3 loop spans 13 amino acids. This chain's CDR3 is CASSLTGVTEAFF. As DNA, the CDR3 is TGTGCCAGCAGTCTGACAGGGGTCACTGAAGCTTTCTTT.

The DNA for the CDR3 is TGCGCCAGCAGCTTCAGATGGACAGGGGGCGCAGGGGGAGATGGCTACACCTTC. It yields the protein CASSFRWTGGAGGDGYTF. This rearrangement joins TRBV5-1 to TRBJ1-2; TRBD1 matches at 11 bases. This CDR3 comprises 18 residues. Germline values: CDR1 SGHRS, CDR2 YFSETQ. With V trimmed by 2 bases and J by 6 bases, 15 bases remained unmatched.

V and J are TRBV10-1 and TRBJ2-1, with 9 bases lining up with TRBD2. CDR3 length: 14 residues. Germline V gene sequence: CDR1 WNHNN, CDR2 SYGVQD (reference sequence). V shed 4 bases and J 10 bases; nucleotides not matched to a gene: 8. The DNA for the CDR3 is TGCGCCAGCAGTGCCCCGGGAACTAGCGGGGAGCAGTTCTTC. Translated, it gives CASSAPGTSGEQFF.

CDR3 region: CASSYRQGANGYTF. The CDR3 nucleotides are TGTGCCAGCAGTTACCGACAGGGGGCGAATGGCTACACCTTC. The rearrangement joins TRBV6-5 to TRBJ1-2; 10 bases line up with TRBD1. The CDR3 has 14 residues. Germline lookup yields CDR1 MNHEY and CDR2 SVGAGI. After removal of 2 bases from V and 6 bases from J, the junction contained 3 bases not matched to a gene.

The CDR3 loop reads CASSFERGRSPLHF. The CDR3 DNA follows: TGTGCCAGCAGTTTCGAAAGGGGTCGTTCACCCCTCCACTTT. This chain links TRBV27 with TRBJ1-6, with D perhaps TRBD1 (5 bases). CDR1 MNHEY and CDR2 SMNVEV come from the germline V gene (reference sequence). Between the trimmed V and J ends, which lost 3 bases and 9 bases, there was a span of 12 bases. This CDR3 is 14 amino acids long.

The V call is TRBV2, the J call TRBJ2-1; the D gene is possibly TRBD2 (5 bases). Germline V gives CDR1 SNHLY, CDR2 FYNNEI. CDR3 length: 12 residues. The V end was cut by 8 bases, the J end by 3 bases, with 8 bases between. CDR3 region: CASGRDYNEQFF. The CDR3 nucleotides read TGTGCCAGCGGCCGGGACTACAATGAGCAGTTCTTC.

The chain couples TRBV9 to TRBJ1-3; 7 bases line up with TRBD1. The CDR3 length is 18 residues. Germline V CDR1 and CDR2: SGDLS, YYNGEE. The V and J ends lost 3 bases and 4 bases, in that order; junction bases with no gene match: 16. DNA for the CDR3: TGTGCCAGCAGCGCTCTGGACAGGACAACCACACTCGGAAACACCATATATTTT. Its translation: CASSALDRTTTLGNTIYF. The full variable domain, with the rest looked up from reference TRBV9 and TRBJ1-3, is DSGVTQTPKHLITATGQRVTLRCSPRSGDLSVYWYQQSLDQGLQFLIQYYNGEERAKGNILERFSAQQFPDLHSELNLSSLELGDSALYFCASSALDRTTTLGNTIYFGEGSWLTVV.

The J gene is TRBJ2-1, the V gene TRBV18; weak D call: TRBD1 (5 bases). Germline loops: CDR1 KGHSH, CDR2 LQKENI. This CDR3 has 14 amino acids. Trimming removed 1 base from V and 5 bases from J, with 9 bases in between. Here the CDR3 reads CASSPLGRDNEQFF. In DNA, the CDR3 is TGTGCCAGCTCACCACTTGGCAGGGACAATGAGCAGTTCTTC.

This clone was found once. The chain uses TRBV28 and TRBJ2-7, with 7 bases lining up with TRBD1. Germline V CDR1 and CDR2: MDHEN, SYDVKM. Trimming cost V 5 bases and J 5 bases; bases outside gene matches: 6. The CDR3 is 13 amino acids. CDR3: CASSPGQRHEQYF. The CDR3 DNA is TGTGCCAGCAGTCCGGGACAGCGCCACGAGCAGTACTTC.

The V gene is TRBV6-5, the J gene TRBJ2-2; 9 nucleotides match TRBD2. Germline CDR1 is MNHEY and CDR2 is SVGAGI. The CDR3 covers 15 residues. J was trimmed by 1 base and V by 6 bases; bases with no gene match: 3. The CDR3 region is CASRTSGVNTGELFF. The CDR3 nucleotides read TGTGCCAGCAGGACTAGCGGCGTGAACACCGGGGAGCTGTTTTTT.

The chain couples TRBV9 to TRBJ2-4; 8 positions match TRBD2. CDR1 is SGDLS, CDR2 YYNGEE, per germline. The CDR3 extends over 13 amino acids. Losses at the gene ends were 4 bases for V and 8 bases for J; bases not matched to a gene: 5. For the CDR3, the DNA is TGTGCCAGCAGCCCCCCGGGGGGGGACATTCAGTACTTC. Its protein product is CASSPPGGDIQYF.

The genes are TRBV9 and TRBJ2-5, with 7 positions matching TRBD2. V was pared by 0 bases and J by 1 base, with 6 bases of the junction left unmatched. This CDR3 region has 16 residues. From germline, CDR1 is SGDLS and CDR2 YYNGEE. The CDR3 loop is CASSVEVGGIQETQYF. DNA for the CDR3: TGTGCCAGCAGCGTAGAGGTCGGGGGGATCCAAGAGACCCAGTACTTC.